This T cell receptor beta chain was sequenced for a study of neoadjuvant anti-PD-1 for oral cavity cancer (dated by TCRdb to the early 2020s). Concerning the study at large: Before curative-intent surgical resection, most patients were given three to four biweekly doses of nivolumab at 3 mg/kg. Responders were defined as patients with complete response, partial response or stable disease by RECIST 1.1; non-responders were defined as patients with progression. The parent correlative cohort had more than 10 patients and a response rate of roughly 32%. A fourth nivolumab dose was given around day 43 to patients without progression, and definitive surgical resection was performed in those patients on days 50-56. General findings and caveats noted by the study authors: Within PBMCs, T cell clonality (Gini index) was significantly higher in non-responders than responders after neoadjuvant nivolumab. A higher pretreatment blood Treg/Th17 ratio correlated with both higher pretreatment blood TCRbeta clonality and lower post-treatment tumor TCRbeta clonality. The TCR analyses had only a few patients in each response group, and the authors called for validation in larger cohorts.

For deep sequencing, each PBMC sample was run in six replicates, with libraries mostly built from 400 to 550 ng of input genomic DNA. TCRbeta libraries were prepared with the immunoSEQ hsTCRbeta kit according to the manufacturer's instructions. The completed libraries were mixed into a single pool at 3 nM, then sequenced with an Illumina NovaSeq 6000 S4 flow cell. As for the original processing: The immunoSEQ Analyzer was used for raw data preprocessing and quality control. The analysis was restricted to productive rearrangements, with each unique CDR3 amino acid sequence defining a clonotype. Repertoire clonality was estimated as the Gini-Simpson index, which was computed with the R package tcR. Student's t test was used to compare Gini indices, while Pearson correlation assessed associations with tumor size change. Entries here come from immuneACCESS through TCRdb and include only in-frame sequences with V and J called. Some clones fail to appear in such tables; in the studies checked, an unresolved V gene covers under half of the shortfall, and the cause of the remainder is unknown. The DNA was the basis for D and trimming; V, J and clone size are from that table. The sample profile shows over 14,000 clones; approximately 80% of them were found once. The ten largest clones take up 2.5% to 3.5% of the sample.

Points on this clone: What antigen it recognizes has not been identified. Base qualities are not recorded, but no much larger clone differs from it by a single base.

The time point label, as the study defines it: before neoadjuvant nivolumab. Patients had been newly diagnosed with stage II-IVA oral cavity squamous cell carcinoma, and no prior systemic or radiation treatment had been given to the patients. Everyone in the cohort had locally advanced, HPV-negative oral cavity squamous cell carcinoma. No culture maintenance or expansion was done, as the peripheral blood mononuclear cells went straight to analysis. Samples came from a longitudinal correlative study of a single-arm phase II trial of neoadjuvant nivolumab in oral cavity squamous cell carcinoma. Subject-matched pre- and post-treatment PBMCs and tumors from three responders and three non-responders were subjected to genomic DNA-based TCRbeta sequencing. Peripheral blood mononuclear cells were collected once before nivolumab treatment and again after treatment, at the time of surgery. The Maxwell RSC DNA from Cells kit was used to isolate genomic DNA from PBMCs.

Measured from the cysteine to the phenylalanine, the CDR3 is 16 residues long. CDR3 DNA only is kept here, 48 bases in frame from base 1. CDR1 and CDR2 (SGHKS, YYEKEE) derive from the germline V gene (reference sequence). Cut back by 4 bases and 4 bases, the V and J ends lie 20 bases apart. This TCR derives from a person aged 35-80 years with oral cavity squamous cell carcinoma. Specimen: PBMCs, collected before nivolumab (anti-PD-1) treatment. This chain joins TRBV5-5 to TRBJ1-2; the D gene is unclear. The CDR3: CASSLGSSLFGYGYTF. The nucleotide sequence is given as TGTGCCAGCAGCCTGGGGTCTTCATTATTTGGCTATGGCTACACCTTC.